These T cell receptor beta chains were read from a single sample in a study of blood T cell repertoires in COVID-19. TCRdb's table, derived via immunoSEQ multiplex PCR, lists solely in-frame clones and lacks some. The sample has under 200,000 clones, about 82% seen once; the top ten hold 6.5% to 7%. Material: peripheral blood. These TCRs come from a man between 65 and 79 years old with active or convalescent COVID-19. Each CDR3 is given with its conserved first and last residue. D genes are given only for firm matches. Not every row has a clone size; where given, it reads once, few, many or a size class.

size | J | V | D | CDR3 | DNA
NA | TRBJ2-4 | TRBV5-6 | TRBD1 | CASSFGQDLAKNIQYF | TGTGCCAGCAGCTTCGGACAGGACCTAGCCAAAAACATTCAGTACTTC
NA | TRBJ1-3 | TRBV5-6 | TRBD1 | CASSSRDRGHTIYF | TGTGCCAGCAGCTCCCGGGACAGGGGCCACACCATATATTTT
NA | TRBJ1-2 | TRBV19 | NA | CASSRGVANYGYTF | TGTGCCAGTTCGAGAGGAGTAGCTAACTATGGCTACACCTTC
NA | TRBJ1-1 | TRBV27 | TRBD1 | CASSTNRGLTEAFF | TGTGCCAGCAGTACGAACAGGGGATTAACTGAAGCTTTCTTT
once | TRBJ1-3 | TRBV4-3 | NA | CASSQDSRTGNTIYF | TGCGCCAGCAGCCAAGATAGTCGAACTGGAAACACCATATATTTT
NA | TRBJ1-6 | TRBV21-1 | NA | CASSSYTGILGSPLHF | TGTGCCAGCAGCTCTTACACAGGGATCTTAGGTTCACCCCTCCACTTT
NA | TRBJ2-7 | TRBV12-3/TRBV12-4 | NA | CASSHNGYEQYF | TGTGCCAGCAGCCATAACGGGTACGAGCAGTACTTC
NA | TRBJ2-2 | TRBV7-3 | NA | CASQEGGLNTGELFF | TGTGCCAGCCAGGAGGGGGGGCTCAACACCGGGGAGCTGTTTTTT
NA | TRBJ1-2 | TRBV6-5 | NA | CASSYRQVDKNYGYTF | TGTGCCAGCAGTTACCGGCAGGTTGATAAGAACTATGGCTACACCTTC
NA | TRBJ2-7 | TRBV5-1 | NA | CASSPTGEGYEQYF | TGCGCCAGCAGCCCGACAGGGGAGGGCTACGAGCAGTACTTC
NA | TRBJ1-6 | TRBV12-3/TRBV12-4 | NA | CASKQSAESPLHF | TGTGCCAGCAAGCAAAGTGCGGAGTCACCCCTCCACTTT
once | TRBJ2-5 | TRBV9 | NA | CASSVAGLSGETQYF | TGTGCCAGCAGCGTTGCGGGACTTTCTGGAGAGACCCAGTACTTC
once | TRBJ2-3 | TRBV18 | NA | CASSWDNPTDTQYF | TGTGCCAGCTCTTGGGACAACCCCACAGATACGCAGTATTTT
NA | TRBJ2-5 | TRBV7-9 | NA | CASSSQNLQETQYF | TGTGCCAGCAGCTCCCAAAACTTACAAGAGACCCAGTACTTC
few | TRBJ2-1 | TRBV6-2/TRBV6-3 | NA | CASSLEGAYNEQFF | TGTGCCAGCAGCCTAGAAGGGGCCTACAATGAGCAGTTCTTC
NA | TRBJ1-2 | TRBV6-1 | NA | CASSDSRAGYTF | TGTGCCAGCAGTGACAGCAGGGCTGGCTACACCTTC
few | TRBJ1-2 | TRBV6-5 | TRBD1 | CASRGQGHYGYTF | TGTGCCAGCAGGGGACAGGGCCACTATGGCTACACCTTC
NA | TRBJ1-2 | TRBV6-6 | NA | CASSRDTNYGYTF | TGTGCCAGCAGCCGGGACACTAACTATGGCTACACCTTC